This T cell receptor beta chain came from a study of PD-1 blockade in classical Hodgkin lymphoma. Study-level background: Patients received nivolumab 3 mg/kg intravenously every 2 weeks. Findings and limits, study-wide: Patients newly diagnosed and complete responders had comparable baseline diversity. TCR diversity at baseline was reported to be reduced in newly diagnosed patients relative to healthy donors. Factors driving the repertoire differences, possibly disease activity or prior therapy, remain undefined.

Clones were sequenced by immunoSEQ multiplex PCR, and TCRdb holds only the in-frame ones, with some missing. The sample carries 110,000 or so clones, nearly 90% recorded once. All patients experienced relapse after autologous stem cell transplantation, and brentuximab vedotin exposure was variable. This CDR3 spans 14 amino acids. The V gene's germline CDR1 is WSHSY and CDR2 SAAADI. To note about this clone: Antigen: not known. One junction end does not reproduce the germline sequence, and a read error may be involved.

The sequencing used peripheral blood mononuclear cells (PBMCs), collected before the second cycle of nivolumab. The clonotype was recovered from a human donor with classical Hodgkin lymphoma. This chain joins TRBV10-2 and TRBJ2-5, with D possibly TRBD1 on 6 matching bases. Here the CDR3 DNA reads TGTGCCAGCAGCTCCTGGGGGCCCCAAGAGACCCAGTACTTC. It yields the protein CASSSWGPQETQYF.